Detailed here is one TCR beta chain. Methods used by the authors: By means of reference gene primer amplification, nucleated cell counts were estimated. Method: immunoSEQ multiplex PCR; TCRdb's copy keeps in-frame clones and lacks some. V and J calls and clone size are copied from that table; D and trimming were computed from the DNA. The profile shows 250,000 or so clones, around 93% of them singletons. These data originate in a study of blood T cell repertoires in COVID-19. About the research overall: Collection of acute and convalescent COVID-19 samples took place in the United States, Italy and Spain. Nucleic acid was either cDNA or gDNA, and it came from T cells, B-cell-depleted T cells, or PBMCs.

Trimming removed 11 bases at V and 7 bases at J, with 26 bases between. CDR1 SNHLY and CDR2 FYNNEI come from the germline V gene. This CDR3 is built from 15 residues. Cohort placement rested on clinical history that participants reported themselves. The sample taken for sequencing was PBMCs or T cells enriched from blood (not recorded which). The chain employs TRBV2 and TRBJ1-1, with D perhaps TRBD1 (5 bases). The receptor comes from a human donor in a cohort exposed to, infected with or recovered from COVID-19 (not recorded which). The donor label of this sample is uncertain. This CDR3 is CAGCPQGLGLGEAFF. CDR3 sequence (DNA): TGTGCCGGGTGCCCGCAGGGCCTGGGACTGGGTGAAGCTTTCTTT.